The 31 T cell receptor beta chains reported below all come from one sample, sequenced in a study of cytomegalovirus exposure and HLA in healthy donors. The PCR contained 60 Vbeta and 13 Jbeta primers. This table comes from immunoSEQ multiplex PCR, and its TCRdb copy is limited to in-frame clones, with some not included. Of roughly 200,000 clones in the sample, around 90% were seen once. The sequencing input was PBMCs. The receptor source for this set is a boy between 2 and 10 years old in good health and CMV-seronegative.

The table lists this clone with a count of one. The CDR3 DNA sequence: TGCGCCAGCAGCTTGGCCATTACTGACGAGCAGTACTTC. This codes for CASSLAITDEQYF. The rearrangement uses TRBV5-1 and TRBJ2-7; D remains ambiguous. The length of the CDR3 is 13 residues. The germline V and J ends were trimmed by 0 bases and 5 bases, with 9 bases remaining between them. Per germline, CDR1 SGHRS and CDR2 YFSETQ.

The V and J genes are TRBV30 and TRBJ1-1; possibly TRBD1 for D (5 bases). The CDR3 contains 13 residues. Germline V lookup: CDR1 GTSNPN, CDR2 SVGIG (reference sequence). Trimming cost V 2 bases and J 8 bases, with 15 bases left between them. The CDR3 DNA reads TGTGCCTGGAGTCGGGGGGGGGTGCCCGAAGCTTTCTTT. Its protein product is CAWSRGGVPEAFF. Full variable domain (rest looked up from reference TRBV30 and TRBJ1-1): SQTIHQWPATLVQPVGSPLSLECTVEGTSNPNLYWYRQAAGRGLQLLFYSVGIGQISSEVPQNLSASRPQDRQFILSSKKLLLSDSGFYLCAWSRGGVPEAFFGQGTRLTVV.

The chain joins TRBV7-9 to TRBJ2-6, with TRBD1 as a possible D gene (6 bases). This CDR3 region has 17 residues. Germline CDR1 and CDR2: SEHNR and FQNEAQ (reference sequence). Trimming cost V 5 bases and J 4 bases, with 18 bases left between them. The CDR3 DNA reads TGTGCCAGCAGCCGAGGACAGCCACTTACGGGGGCCAACGTCCTGACTTTC. Translated: CASSRGQPLTGANVLTF.

The rearrangement joins TRBV2 to TRBJ1-6, with 8 nucleotides matching TRBD1. V trimming: 1 base; J trimming: 7 bases; junction bases outside the gene matches: 3. This CDR3 is built from 15 residues. Looked up from germline, CDR1 is SNHLY and CDR2 is FYNNEI. In DNA, the CDR3 is TGTGCCAGCAGTGAAGGGACAGGGAGAAATTCACCCCTCCACTTT. Protein product: CASSEGTGRNSPLHF.

V is TRBV28 and J is TRBJ2-5; D gene unclear. The end of the DNA aligns better with TRBJ2-7, so the J call may be wrong. The CDR3 has 14 residues. Germline CDR1 MDHEN, CDR2 SYDVKM. CDR3 DNA sequence: TGTGCCAGCAGTTCCCCCGGGTACTCCTACGAGCAGTACTTC. Translation gives CASSSPGYSYEQYF.

V usage is TRBV28 and J usage is TRBJ2-6; a possible D gene is TRBD1 (5 bases). With 3 bases removed from V and 10 bases from J, the gap between germline ends came to 10 bases. In germline, CDR1 is MDHEN, CDR2 SYDVKM. This CDR3 comprises 13 residues. The CDR3 is CASSFGQGNVLTF. The DNA of the CDR3 is TGTGCCAGCAGTTTCGGGCAGGGAAACGTCCTGACTTTC.

This clone has only one observation. The chain couples TRBV6-5 to TRBJ2-5; the D gene is possibly TRBD2 (6 bases). The J call could be wrong; TRBJ2-7 is a better fit for the DNA end. The CDR3 has 15 residues. The germline V gene has CDR1 MNHEY and CDR2 SVGAGI. Here the CDR3 DNA reads TGTGCCAGCAGATCCGAAGAGGCGGGATACTACGAGCAGTACTTC. It translates to CASRSEEAGYYEQYF.

This CDR3 reads CASSQDGREQYF. The CDR3 DNA reads as TGCGCCAGCAGCCAAGATGGGCGCGAGCAGTACTTC. The chain employs TRBV4-1 and TRBJ2-5, with no clear D. The DNA matches TRBJ2-7 better at its end, which makes the J call doubtful. This CDR3 region has 12 residues. CDR1 and CDR2 from the germline V gene are MGHRA and YSYEKL.

The V gene is TRBV2, the J gene TRBJ2-1, with D possibly being TRBD2 (5 bases). The CDR3 is 11 residues long. The V and J ends lost 6 bases and 9 bases respectively, with 9 bases between them. Germline values: CDR1 SNHLY, CDR2 FYNNEI. The chain's CDR3 is CASRAGVEQFF. CDR3 nucleotide sequence: TGTGCCAGCAGGGCCGGGGTTGAGCAGTTCTTC.

This clone came up once. The chain carries TRBV6-6 and TRBJ1-5, with unresolved D. The CDR3 totals 16 residues. Trimming left V 6 bases short and J 0 bases short, with 15 bases between. Germline V gives CDR1 MNHNY, CDR2 SVGAGI (reference sequence). CDR3 region: CASSRGFDDSNQPQHF. In nucleotides, the CDR3 is TGTGCCAGCAGCCGCGGCTTCGACGATAGCAATCAGCCCCAGCATTTT.

This chain links TRBV6-5 with TRBJ1-2; TRBD1 agrees at 8 bases. V shed 2 bases and J 3 bases; nucleotides not matched to a gene: 5. The germline V gene has CDR1 MNHEY and CDR2 SVGAGI. This CDR3 region has 15 residues. This chain's CDR3 is CASSYRTGRDYGYTF. Written as DNA, the CDR3 is TGTGCCAGCAGTTACCGGACAGGGCGGGACTATGGCTACACCTTC.

The J gene is TRBJ2-5, the V gene TRBV9; 8 bases map to TRBD1. The CDR3 covers 14 residues. V was pared by 3 bases and J by 5 bases, with 6 bases of the junction left unmatched. Germline values: CDR1 SGDLS, CDR2 YYNGEE. The DNA of the CDR3 is TGTGCCAGCAGCGCCCAGGGGGCGTGGGAGACCCAGTACTTC. Its protein is CASSAQGAWETQYF. Filled out from reference TRBV9 and TRBJ2-5, the complete variable domain reads DSGVTQTPKHLITATGQRVTLRCSPRSGDLSVYWYQQSLDQGLQFLIQYYNGEERAKGNILERFSAQQFPDLHSELNLSSLELGDSALYFCASSAQGAWETQYFGPGTRLLVL.

This chain joins TRBV7-9 and TRBJ1-2, with 8 bases matching TRBD1. Germline V lookup: CDR1 SEHNR, CDR2 FQNEAQ (reference sequence). The CDR3 has 13 residues. The J segment lost 4 bases and the V segment lost 5 bases, leaving 3 bases of the junction unmatched. The CDR3 sequence: CASSPGTGYGYTF. DNA for the CDR3: TGTGCCAGCAGCCCCGGGACAGGCTATGGCTACACCTTC.

J is TRBJ2-7 and V is TRBV10-3; possibly TRBD1 for D (6 bases). The CDR3 length is 12 residues. V was shortened by 9 bases and J by 2 bases, with 11 bases between the two germline ends. Looked up from germline, CDR1 is ENHRY and CDR2 is SYGVKD. The CDR3 DNA sequence: TGTGCCATTTCACGGGACACCTACGAGCAGTACTTC. It yields the protein CAISRDTYEQYF.

The rearrangement joins TRBV19 to TRBJ2-7; TRBD1 aligns across 9 bases. V gave up 5 bases and J gave up 6 bases; unmatched junction bases: 11. The CDR3 covers 15 residues. Looked up from germline, CDR1 is LNHDA and CDR2 is SQIVND (reference sequence). CDR3 amino acids: CASSRDRGFKSEQYF. The CDR3 nucleotides are TGTGCCAGTAGTCGAGACAGGGGGTTCAAGTCCGAGCAGTACTTC.

This clone occurred once. This sequence joins TRBV20-1 and TRBJ1-2; D is uncertain. The CDR3 totals 9 residues. The V gene's germline CDR1 is DFQATT and CDR2 SNEGSKA (reference sequence). Here the CDR3 DNA reads TGCAGCGGAGGCCCGGGCTACACCTTC. Protein sequence: CSGGPGYTF.

Only one count was recorded for this clone. J is TRBJ2-5 and V is TRBV7-6; the match to TRBD2 covers 10 bases. CDR1 is SGHVS, CDR2 FNYEAQ, per germline. J lost 8 bases, V lost 5 bases, and 23 bases had no gene match. The CDR3 runs 19 residues. CDR3 bases: TGTGCCAGCAGCCCCCCGGTGCTAGCGGGGGATCCGGTTATGGGAACCCAGTACTTC. Protein sequence: CASSPPVLAGDPVMGTQYF.

The V gene is TRBV19, the J gene TRBJ2-7, with D hard to call. V dropped 3 bases and J dropped 6 bases, with 6 bases sitting between them. Germline loops: CDR1 LNHDA, CDR2 SQIVND (reference sequence). The length of the CDR3 is 11 residues. In DNA form, the CDR3 reads TGTGCCAGTAGTATCGACACCGAGCAGTACTTC. It codes for CASSIDTEQYF.

This sequence joins TRBV27 and TRBJ1-2; D is unresolved. The CDR3 is 11 residues long. Germline lookup yields CDR1 MNHEY and CDR2 SMNVEV (reference sequence). Trimming stripped 3 bases from V and 5 bases from J, with 4 bases between. The CDR3 coding sequence is TGTGCCAGCAGTTTTGTATATGGCTACACCTTC. Protein product: CASSFVYGYTF.

This clone was picked up a small number of times. The V gene is TRBV6-1, the J gene TRBJ1-1; weak D call: TRBD1 (5 bases). CDR1 is MNHNS and CDR2 is SASEGT in the germline V gene. The CDR3 length is 14 residues. Trimming removed 1 base at V and 4 bases at J, with 10 bases between. CDR3 nucleotides: TGTGCCAGCAGTGAAGGGGGCTCGGGCACTGAAGCTTTCTTT. Protein sequence: CASSEGGSGTEAFF.

The chain has TRBV15 and TRBJ1-2, with D unresolved. Per the germline V gene, CDR1 is LNHNV and CDR2 is YYDKDF (reference sequence). This CDR3 region has 13 residues. V was pared by 0 bases and J by 8 bases, with 10 bases between. This CDR3 reads CATSREPTYGYTF. As DNA, the CDR3 is TGTGCCACCAGCAGAGAGCCCACTTACGGCTACACCTTC.

CDR3 loop: CASSSGTGSNQPQHF. CDR3 sequence (DNA): TGTGCCAGCAGCTCCGGCACAGGAAGCAATCAGCCCCAGCATTTT. The gene calls are TRBV6-5 and TRBJ1-5; perhaps TRBD1 as D (5 bases). CDR1 is MNHEY, CDR2 SVGAGI, per germline. The V end lost 6 bases, the J end lost 1 base, and 13 bases lay between the germline ends. The CDR3 extends over 15 amino acids.

CDR3 sequence: CASRTVRTVTDTQYF. The CDR3 DNA sequence: TGTGCCAGCAGGACCGTGCGGACAGTCACAGATACGCAGTATTTT. The chain has TRBV27 and TRBJ2-3; a possible D gene is TRBD1 (6 bases). CDR3 length: 15 residues. Germline V gene data show CDR1 as MNHEY and CDR2 as SMNVEV (reference sequence). V dropped 6 bases and J dropped 2 bases, with 15 bases sitting between them.

The V gene is TRBV15, the J gene TRBJ1-4; unclear D gene. The CDR3 runs 15 residues. The V end lost 0 bases, the J end lost 5 bases, and 10 bases lay between the germline ends. CDR1 is LNHNV and CDR2 is YYDKDF in the germline V gene (reference sequence). CDR3 bases: TGTGCCACCAGCAGAGACATACAGACGAATGAAAAACTGTTTTTT. It encodes CATSRDIQTNEKLFF.

This rearrangement joins TRBV11-2 to TRBJ2-3; D might be TRBD2 (6 bases). V was cut by 4 bases and J by 2 bases, with 19 bases left in between. Germline values: CDR1 SGHAT, CDR2 FQNNGV. CDR3 length equals 17 residues. This CDR3 reads CASSSTIYADYTDTQYF. As DNA, the CDR3 is TGTGCCAGCAGCTCCACGATTTATGCGGACTACACAGATACGCAGTATTTT.

This chain connects TRBV5-1 to TRBJ2-3; 10 bases map to TRBD1. The CDR3 runs to 18 residues. CDR1 and CDR2 from the germline V gene are SGHRS and YFSETQ. Losses at the gene ends were 3 bases for V and 4 bases for J; bases not matched to a gene: 14. As DNA, the CDR3 is TGCGCCAGCAGCTACCGACAGGGGGCCCGAGGGAGAGCAGATACGCAGTATTTT. Amino acid sequence: CASSYRQGARGRADTQYF.

The chain recombines TRBV27 with TRBJ1-5, with D possibly matching TRBD1 (6 bases). The CDR3 runs 15 residues. V shed 6 bases and J shed 3 bases, with 15 bases lying between them. Germline values: CDR1 MNHEY, CDR2 SMNVEV (reference sequence). The CDR3: CASRFSGHPNQPQHF. DNA of the CDR3: TGTGCCAGCAGATTCTCGGGACATCCCAATCAGCCCCAGCATTTT.

The genes are TRBV18 and TRBJ2-7, with 7 bases lining up with TRBD1. CDR3 length equals 14 residues. Germline V gene sequence: CDR1 KGHSH, CDR2 LQKENI. Germline trimming cut 6 bases from V and 2 bases from J; bases unmatched to any gene: 7. In DNA form, the CDR3 reads TGTGCCAGCTCCCATAGGGACAGCACCTACGAGCAGTACTTC. Translating it yields CASSHRDSTYEQYF.

The V and J genes are TRBV4-1 and TRBJ2-7; maybe TRBD1 (6 bases). Germline CDR1 MGHRA, CDR2 YSYEKL. V dropped 2 bases and J dropped 1 base, with 6 bases sitting between them. The CDR3 contains 13 residues. CDR3 sequence (DNA): TGCGCCAGCAGCCAAACAGGGTCCTACGAGCAGTACTTC. Translating it yields CASSQTGSYEQYF.

This clone was counted only a few times. The rearrangement links TRBV6-1 to TRBJ1-1, with D possibly TRBD1 on 5 matching bases. Germline V gene data show CDR1 as MNHNS and CDR2 as SASEGT. The CDR3 has 13 residues. The ends were cut back, 6 bases at V and 1 base at J, with 9 bases in the middle. CDR3 DNA sequence: TGTGCCAGCAGATCAGACAGGAACACTGAAGCTTTCTTT. It translates to CASRSDRNTEAFF.

This sequence joins TRBV2 and TRBJ1-5, with 10 positions matching TRBD1. Germline CDR1 and CDR2: SNHLY and FYNNEI. The CDR3 runs 18 residues. V gave up 7 bases and J gave up 4 bases; unmatched junction bases: 16. The CDR3 DNA reads as TGTGCCAGCAACTTTGTCGGGACAGGGGACCTGGCGAATCAGCCCCAGCATTTT. It is translated as CASNFVGTGDLANQPQHF.